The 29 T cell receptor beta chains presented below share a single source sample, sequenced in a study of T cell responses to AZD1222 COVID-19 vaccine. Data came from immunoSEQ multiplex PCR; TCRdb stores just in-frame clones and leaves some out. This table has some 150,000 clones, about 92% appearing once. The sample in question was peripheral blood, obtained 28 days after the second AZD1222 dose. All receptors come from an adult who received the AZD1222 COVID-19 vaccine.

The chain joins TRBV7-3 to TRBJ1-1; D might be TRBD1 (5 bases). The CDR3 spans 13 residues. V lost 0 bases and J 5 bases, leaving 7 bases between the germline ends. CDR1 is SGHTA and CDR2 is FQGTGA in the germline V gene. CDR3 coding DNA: TGTGCCAGCAGCTTAACCCAGGGAACTGAAGCTTTCTTT. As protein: CASSLTQGTEAFF.

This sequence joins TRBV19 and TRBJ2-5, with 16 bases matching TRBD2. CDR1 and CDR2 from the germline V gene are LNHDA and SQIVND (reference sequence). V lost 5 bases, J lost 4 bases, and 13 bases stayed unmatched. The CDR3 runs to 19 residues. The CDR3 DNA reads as TGTGCCAGTAGTCGCAAGAACCCGGGACTAGCGGGAGGGCGAGAGACCCAGTACTTC. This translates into CASSRKNPGLAGGRETQYF.

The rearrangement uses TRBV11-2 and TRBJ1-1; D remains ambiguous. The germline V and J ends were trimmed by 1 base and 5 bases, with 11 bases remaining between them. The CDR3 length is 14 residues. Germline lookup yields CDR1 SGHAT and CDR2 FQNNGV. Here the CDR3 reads CASSLAAPLTEAFF. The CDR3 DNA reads TGTGCCAGCAGCTTAGCCGCCCCTCTTACTGAAGCTTTCTTT.

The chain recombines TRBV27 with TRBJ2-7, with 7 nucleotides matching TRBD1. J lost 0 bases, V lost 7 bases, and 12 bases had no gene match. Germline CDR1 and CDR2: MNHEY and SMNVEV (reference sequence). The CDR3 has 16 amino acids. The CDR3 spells CASNLRGQFSSYEQYF. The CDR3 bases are TGTGCCAGCAACCTAAGGGGGCAGTTCAGCTCCTACGAGCAGTACTTC.

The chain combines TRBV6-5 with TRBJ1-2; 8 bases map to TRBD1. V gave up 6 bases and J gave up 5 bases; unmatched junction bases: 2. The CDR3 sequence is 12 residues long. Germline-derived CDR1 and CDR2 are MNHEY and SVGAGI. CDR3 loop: CASRQGDYGYTF. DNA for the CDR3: TGTGCCAGCAGACAGGGGGATTATGGCTACACCTTC.

The CDR3 region is CSVAWGAATEAFF. The CDR3, as DNA: TGCAGCGTCGCTTGGGGGGCGGCCACTGAAGCTTTCTTT. The genes are TRBV29-1 and TRBJ1-1, with a possible D match to TRBD1 (6 bases). Per the germline V gene, CDR1 is SQVTM and CDR2 is ANQGSEA. Trimming pared 6 bases from V and 4 bases from J, leaving 15 bases between. This CDR3 comprises 13 residues. The full variable domain, rest sourced from reference TRBV29-1 and TRBJ1-1, is SAVISQKPSRDICQRGTSLTIQCQVDSQVTMMFWYRQQPGQSLTLIATANQGSEATYESGFVIDKFPISRPNLTFSTLTVSNMSPEDSSIYLCSVAWGAATEAFFGQGTRLTVV.

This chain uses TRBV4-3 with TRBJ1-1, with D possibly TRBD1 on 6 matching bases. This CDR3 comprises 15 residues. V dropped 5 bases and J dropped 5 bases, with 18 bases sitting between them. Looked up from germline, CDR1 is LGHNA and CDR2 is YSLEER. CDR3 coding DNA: TGCGCCAGCAGCGATCGAGGACAGCTTAGGACTGAAGCTTTCTTT. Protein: CASSDRGQLRTEAFF.

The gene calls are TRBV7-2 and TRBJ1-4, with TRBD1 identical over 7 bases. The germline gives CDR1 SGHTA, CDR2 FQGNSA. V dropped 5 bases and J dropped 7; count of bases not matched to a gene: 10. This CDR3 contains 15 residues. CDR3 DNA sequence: TGTGCCAGCAGCCCACGACAGGGCCAGGCTGAAAAACTGTTTTTT. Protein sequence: CASSPRQGQAEKLFF.

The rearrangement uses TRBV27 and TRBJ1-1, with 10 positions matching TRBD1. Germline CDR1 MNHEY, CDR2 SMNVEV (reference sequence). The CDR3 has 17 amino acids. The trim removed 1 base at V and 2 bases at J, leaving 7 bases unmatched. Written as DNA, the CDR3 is TGTGCCAGCAGTTTATTGAGACGGGACAGGGGTAACACTGAAGCTTTCTTT. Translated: CASSLLRRDRGNTEAFF.

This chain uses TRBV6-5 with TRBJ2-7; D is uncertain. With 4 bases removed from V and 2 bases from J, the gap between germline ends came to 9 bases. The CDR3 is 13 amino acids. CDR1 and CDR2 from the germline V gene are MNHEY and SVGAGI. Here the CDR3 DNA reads TGTGCCAGCAGTTTCGGAGCTACCTACGAGCAGTACTTC. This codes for CASSFGATYEQYF.

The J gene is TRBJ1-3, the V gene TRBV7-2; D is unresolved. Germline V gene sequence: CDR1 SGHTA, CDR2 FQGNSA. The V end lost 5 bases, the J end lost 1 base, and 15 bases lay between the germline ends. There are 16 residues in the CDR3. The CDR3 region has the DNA TGTGCCAGCAGCCTCGGTCGCAGTGCTTCTGGAAACACCATATATTTT. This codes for CASSLGRSASGNTIYF.

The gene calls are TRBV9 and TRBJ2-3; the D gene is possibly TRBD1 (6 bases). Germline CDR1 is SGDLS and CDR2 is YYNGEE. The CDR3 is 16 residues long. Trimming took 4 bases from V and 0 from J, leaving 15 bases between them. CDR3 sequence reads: CASSPDGQSSTDTQYF. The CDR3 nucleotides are TGTGCCAGCAGCCCAGATGGACAGTCTAGCACAGATACGCAGTATTTT.

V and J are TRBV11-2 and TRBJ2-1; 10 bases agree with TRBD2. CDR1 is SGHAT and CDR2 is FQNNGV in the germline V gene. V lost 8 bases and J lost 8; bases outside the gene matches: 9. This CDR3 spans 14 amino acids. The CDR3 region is CASCKREGPHEQFF. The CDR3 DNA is TGTGCCAGCTGTAAGCGGGAGGGCCCCCATGAGCAGTTCTTC.

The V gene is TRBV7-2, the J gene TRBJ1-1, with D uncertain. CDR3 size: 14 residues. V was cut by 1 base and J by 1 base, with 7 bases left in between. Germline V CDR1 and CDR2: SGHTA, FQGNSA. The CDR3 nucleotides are TGTGCCAGCAGCTTAGTAGTTCCGAACACTGAAGCTTTCTTT. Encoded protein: CASSLVVPNTEAFF.

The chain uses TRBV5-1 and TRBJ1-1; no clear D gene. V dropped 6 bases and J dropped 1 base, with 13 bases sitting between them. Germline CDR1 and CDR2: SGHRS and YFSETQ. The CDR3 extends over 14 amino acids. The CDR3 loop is CASTLLGGNTEAFF. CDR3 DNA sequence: TGCGCCAGCACCCTTTTGGGAGGGAACACTGAAGCTTTCTTT.

This chain's CDR3 is CASSVEGRLANYGYTF. CDR3 bases: TGTGCCAGCAGCGTAGAGGGCAGGCTAGCTAACTATGGCTACACCTTC. The V gene is TRBV9, the J gene TRBJ1-2; D remains unclear. Trimming stripped 0 bases from V and 0 bases from J, with 12 bases between. Germline assignment: CDR1 SGDLS and CDR2 YYNGEE. The CDR3 extends over 16 amino acids.

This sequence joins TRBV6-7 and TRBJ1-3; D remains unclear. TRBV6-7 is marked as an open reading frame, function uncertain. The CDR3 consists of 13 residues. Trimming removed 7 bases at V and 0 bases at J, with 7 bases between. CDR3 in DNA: TGTGCCAGCACCCGGCCCTCTGGAAACACCATATATTTT. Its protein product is CASTRPSGNTIYF.

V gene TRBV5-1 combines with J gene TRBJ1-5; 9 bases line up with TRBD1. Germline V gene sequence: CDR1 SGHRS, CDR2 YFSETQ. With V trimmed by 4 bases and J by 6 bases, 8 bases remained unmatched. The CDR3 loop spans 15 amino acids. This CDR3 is CASSIQGANGQPQHF. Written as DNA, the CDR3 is TGCGCCAGCAGCATACAGGGGGCGAATGGTCAGCCCCAGCATTTT.

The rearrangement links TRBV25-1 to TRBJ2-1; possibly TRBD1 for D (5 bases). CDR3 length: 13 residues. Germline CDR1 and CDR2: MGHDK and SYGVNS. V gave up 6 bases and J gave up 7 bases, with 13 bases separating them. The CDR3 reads CASRFRERNEQFF. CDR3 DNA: TGTGCCAGCAGATTCAGGGAAAGGAATGAGCAGTTCTTC.

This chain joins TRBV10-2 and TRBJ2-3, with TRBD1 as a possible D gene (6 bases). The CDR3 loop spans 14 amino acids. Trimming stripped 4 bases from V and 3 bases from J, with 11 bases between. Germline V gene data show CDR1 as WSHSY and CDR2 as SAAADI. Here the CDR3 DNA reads TGCGCCAGCAGTGTTTATAGGGGGACAGATACGCAGTATTTT. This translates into CASSVYRGTDTQYF.

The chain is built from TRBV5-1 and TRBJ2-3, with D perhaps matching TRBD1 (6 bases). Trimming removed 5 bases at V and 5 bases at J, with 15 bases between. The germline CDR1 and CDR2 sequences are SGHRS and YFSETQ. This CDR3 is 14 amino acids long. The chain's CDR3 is CASSSGEFGDTQYF. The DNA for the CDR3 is TGCGCCAGCAGTTCAGGGGAATTTGGAGATACGCAGTATTTT.

The CDR3, as DNA: TGTGCTAGTGGTTTGGTAAACGTTAGCGGATACACCGGGGAGCTGTTTTTT. Protein sequence: CASGLVNVSGYTGELFF. The chain joins TRBV12-5 to TRBJ2-2; a weak D match, TRBD2 (6 bases). Trimming cost V 0 bases and J 3 bases, with 14 bases left between them. Germline loops: CDR1 LGHNT, CDR2 FRNRAP. The CDR3 covers 17 residues. Drawing the rest from reference TRBV12-5 and TRBJ2-2, the complete variable domain is DARVTQTPRHKVTEMGQEVTMRCQPILGHNTVFWYRQTMMQGLELLAYFRNRAPLDDSGMPKDRFSAEMPDATLATLKIQPSEPRDSAVYFCASGLVNVSGYTGELFFGEGSRLTVL.

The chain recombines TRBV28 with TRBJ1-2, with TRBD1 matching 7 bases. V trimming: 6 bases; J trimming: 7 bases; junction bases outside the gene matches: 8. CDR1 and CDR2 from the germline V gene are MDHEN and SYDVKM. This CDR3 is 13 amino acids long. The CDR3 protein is CASSVTGEGGYTF. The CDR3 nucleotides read TGTGCCAGCAGCGTCACAGGGGAAGGTGGCTACACCTTC.

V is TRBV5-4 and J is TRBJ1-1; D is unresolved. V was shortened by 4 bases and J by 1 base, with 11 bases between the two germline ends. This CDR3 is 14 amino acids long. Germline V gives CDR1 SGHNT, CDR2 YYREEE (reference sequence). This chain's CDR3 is CASSPAIQNTEAFF. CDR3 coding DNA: TGTGCCAGCAGCCCCGCCATACAGAACACTGAAGCTTTCTTT.

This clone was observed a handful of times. The CDR3 DNA is TGTGCCAGCAGCCACCGGGACGATCGGGGCTACACCTTC. It encodes CASSHRDDRGYTF. This chain joins TRBV5-8 and TRBJ1-2, with D perhaps matching TRBD1 (5 bases). Between the trimmed V and J ends, which lost 4 bases and 8 bases, there was a span of 15 bases. This CDR3 spans 13 amino acids. Per germline, CDR1 SGHTS and CDR2 YDEGEE.

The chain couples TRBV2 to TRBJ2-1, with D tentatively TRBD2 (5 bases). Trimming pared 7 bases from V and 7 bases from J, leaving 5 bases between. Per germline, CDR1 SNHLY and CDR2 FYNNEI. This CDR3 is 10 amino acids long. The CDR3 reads CASTGNEQFF. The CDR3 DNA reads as TGTGCCAGCACGGGAAATGAGCAGTTCTTC.

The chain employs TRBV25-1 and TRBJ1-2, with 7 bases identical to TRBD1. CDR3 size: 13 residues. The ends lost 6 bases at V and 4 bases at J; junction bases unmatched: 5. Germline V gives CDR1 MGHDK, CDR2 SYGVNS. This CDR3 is CASSRDSGYGYTF. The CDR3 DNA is TGTGCCAGCAGCCGGGACAGTGGCTATGGCTACACCTTC.

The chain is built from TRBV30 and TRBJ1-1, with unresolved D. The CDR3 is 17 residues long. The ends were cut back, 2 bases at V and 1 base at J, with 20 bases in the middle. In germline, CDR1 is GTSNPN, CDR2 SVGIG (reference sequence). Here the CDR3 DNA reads TGTGCCTGGAGTACGGGCTCCCGGTTACCCCCGAACACTGAAGCTTTCTTT. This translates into CAWSTGSRLPPNTEAFF. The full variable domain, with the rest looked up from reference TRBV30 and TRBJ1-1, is SQTIHQWPATLVQPVGSPLSLECTVEGTSNPNLYWYRQAAGRGLQLLFYSVGIGQISSEVPQNLSASRPQDRQFILSSKKLLLSDSGFYLCAWSTGSRLPPNTEAFFGQGTRLTVV.

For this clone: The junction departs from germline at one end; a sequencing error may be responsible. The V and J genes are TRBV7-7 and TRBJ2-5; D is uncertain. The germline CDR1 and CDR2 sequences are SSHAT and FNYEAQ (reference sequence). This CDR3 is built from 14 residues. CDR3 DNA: TGTGCTAGCAGCTCGGACCTCGTGGGAGAGACCCAGTACTTC. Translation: CASSSDLVGETQYF. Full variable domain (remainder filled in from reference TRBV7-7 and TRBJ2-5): GAGVSQSPRYKVTKRGQDVTLRCDPISSHATLYWYQQALGQGPEFLTYFNYEAQPDKSGLPSDRFSAERPEGSISTLTIQRTEQRDSAMYRCASSSDLVGETQYFGPGTRLLVL.